One and the same sample provided the 32 T cell receptor beta chains below, sequenced in a study of T cell changes during pregnancy in multiple sclerosis. Measured with immunoSEQ multiplex PCR; TCRdb has only the in-frame clones, and not every one. The table lists tens of thousands of clones, about 93% of them singletons. The sequences come from CD8+ T cells from peripheral blood mononuclear cells, collected in the third trimester of pregnancy. The receptor set was obtained from a female donor with multiple sclerosis, enrolled in a pregnancy study.

V gene TRBV6-6 combines with J gene TRBJ2-5, with TRBD2 matching 7 bases. The junction had 7 bases not matched to a gene; V was cut back by 7 bases and J by 5 bases. The germline V gene encodes CDR1 MNHNY and CDR2 SVGAGI (reference sequence). The CDR3 has 13 amino acids. The CDR3 sequence is CASTPVGGETQYF. CDR3 in DNA: TGTGCCAGCACCCCAGTGGGGGGGGAGACCCAGTACTTC.

The chain combines TRBV9 with TRBJ1-3, with 9 bases matching TRBD1. CDR1 and CDR2 from the germline V gene are SGDLS and YYNGEE. CDR3 length: 15 residues. The V and J ends lost 3 bases and 3 bases, in that order; junction bases with no gene match: 4. The CDR3 nucleotides are TGTGCCAGCAGCGCGGGACAGGGCGATGGAAACACCATATATTTT. Its translation is CASSAGQGDGNTIYF.

This chain connects TRBV27 to TRBJ2-7; 14 nucleotides align to TRBD2. The CDR3 sequence is 17 residues long. The germline V gene has CDR1 MNHEY and CDR2 SMNVEV (reference sequence). Trimming cost V 2 bases and J 2 bases; bases outside gene matches: 5. The CDR3 coding sequence is TGTGCCAGCAGTTTAGGGACTAGCGGGAGTGTGGCCTACGAGCAGTACTTC. Translation gives CASSLGTSGSVAYEQYF.

Here the CDR3 reads CASSLAREGPSDTQYF. In nucleotides, the CDR3 is TGTGCCAGCAGCTTGGCGCGGGAGGGCCCCTCAGATACGCAGTATTTT. This rearrangement joins TRBV5-4 to TRBJ2-3, with TRBD2 matching 9 bases. This CDR3 region has 16 residues. Germline V gives CDR1 SGHNT, CDR2 YYREEE (reference sequence). V gave up 0 bases and J gave up 4 bases; unmatched junction bases: 6. Together with reference TRBV5-4 and TRBJ2-3, the CDR3 gives the full variable domain: ETGVTQSPTHLIKTRGQQVTLRCSSQSGHNTVSWYQQALGQGPQFIFQYYREEENGRGNFPPRFSGLQFPNYSSELNVNALELDDSALYLCASSLAREGPSDTQYFGPGTRLTVL.

This clone occurred a few times. This chain links TRBV27 with TRBJ1-1; 9 bases line up with TRBD1. From germline, CDR1 is MNHEY and CDR2 SMNVEV (reference sequence). With 5 bases clipped from V and 4 bases from J, the junction kept 5 bases outside the gene matches. The CDR3 totals 14 residues. CDR3: CASSMTGGGTEAFF. CDR3 sequence (DNA): TGTGCCAGCAGTATGACAGGGGGAGGCACTGAAGCTTTCTTT.

This sequence joins TRBV28 and TRBJ2-1; possibly TRBD2 for D (5 bases). The V end lost 1 base, the J end lost 0 bases, and 13 bases lay between the germline ends. Germline CDR1 and CDR2: MDHEN and SYDVKM. The CDR3 is 17 residues long. CDR3 DNA: TGTGCCAGCAGTTTATCTTCCCTAGGGAGCTCCTACAATGAGCAGTTCTTC. This sequence encodes CASSLSSLGSSYNEQFF.

V is TRBV28 and J is TRBJ2-7; 10 bases line up with TRBD1. This CDR3 is 14 amino acids long. Germline V gene sequence: CDR1 MDHEN, CDR2 SYDVKM. Germline trimming cut 7 bases from V and 2 bases from J; bases unmatched to any gene: 5. CDR3 residues: CASTPGTGAYEQYF. The DNA for the CDR3 is TGTGCCAGCACCCCGGGGACAGGGGCCTACGAGCAGTACTTC.

The CDR3 loop is CASSPSREQFF. The DNA for the CDR3 is TGTGCCAGCTCACCGTCCCGGGAGCAGTTCTTC. The chain joins TRBV18 to TRBJ2-1; D call uncertain. The CDR3 totals 11 residues. Deletions cut 3 bases from V and 10 bases from J, with 7 bases between. CDR1 and CDR2 (germline): KGHSH, LQKENI.

V is TRBV5-6 and J is TRBJ2-7; 9 bases fit TRBD1. CDR1 and CDR2 (germline): SGHDT, YYEEEE. The J segment lost 0 bases and the V segment lost 5 bases, leaving 6 bases of the junction unmatched. The CDR3 has 15 residues. The CDR3 protein is CASSFGTGSSYEQYF. DNA of the CDR3: TGTGCCAGCAGTTTTGGGACAGGGAGCTCCTACGAGCAGTACTTC.

This clone was observed a single time. V usage is TRBV9 and J usage is TRBJ2-3, with 11 bases matching TRBD2. Germline-derived CDR1 and CDR2 are SGDLS and YYNGEE. The junction had 8 bases not matched to a gene; V was cut back by 4 bases and J by 4 bases. The CDR3 consists of 16 residues. The CDR3 spells CASSKYLAGGPDTQYF. Here the CDR3 DNA reads TGTGCCAGCAGCAAATACCTAGCGGGAGGACCAGATACGCAGTATTTT.

V and J are TRBV2 and TRBJ2-5; TRBD2 agrees at 9 bases. V shed 6 bases and J 3 bases; nucleotides not matched to a gene: 2. Germline V lookup: CDR1 SNHLY, CDR2 FYNNEI. This CDR3 region has 13 residues. The CDR3 DNA follows: TGTGCCAGCAGGCCTAGCGGGAAAGAGACCCAGTACTTC. Residues: CASRPSGKETQYF.

The chain links TRBV19 to TRBJ2-7, with 9 bases fitting TRBD1. The V gene end was trimmed by 5 bases and the J gene end by 7 bases; junction bases not matched to a gene: 6. CDR1 LNHDA and CDR2 SQIVND come from the germline V gene (reference sequence). The CDR3 contains 13 residues. CDR3 residues: CASSQDRGREQYF. The CDR3 coding sequence is TGTGCCAGTAGTCAAGACAGGGGGAGAGAGCAGTACTTC.

The chain uses TRBV19 and TRBJ2-2; possibly TRBD2 for D (6 bases). Trimming stripped 3 bases from V and 6 bases from J, with 20 bases between. Germline V gene sequence: CDR1 LNHDA, CDR2 SQIVND (reference sequence). There are 17 residues in the CDR3. CDR3 sequence: CASSILRDWPFAGELFF. DNA of the CDR3: TGTGCCAGTAGTATCTTGAGGGACTGGCCTTTCGCCGGGGAGCTGTTTTTT.

This clone was picked up one time. The chain joins TRBV10-2 to TRBJ2-2, with TRBD2 matching 9 bases. The CDR3 spans 16 residues. Losses at the gene ends were 5 bases for V and 0 bases for J; bases not matched to a gene: 4. Germline assignment: CDR1 WSHSY and CDR2 SAAADI. The CDR3 nucleotides are TGCGCCAGCAGTAGACTAGCGGAGACGAACACCGGGGAGCTGTTTTTT. As protein: CASSRLAETNTGELFF.

This clone appeared a few times. The CDR3 is CASSPQGNYGYTF. CDR3 coding DNA: TGTGCCAGTAGCCCTCAGGGCAACTATGGCTACACCTTC. The chain employs TRBV19 and TRBJ1-2, with D possibly TRBD1 on 5 matching bases. CDR3 size: 13 residues. Trimming cost V 6 bases and J 2 bases, with 10 bases left between them. Germline V gives CDR1 LNHDA, CDR2 SQIVND (reference sequence). Full variable domain (remainder filled in from reference TRBV19 and TRBJ1-2): DGGITQSPKYLFRKEGQNVTLSCEQNLNHDAMYWYRQDPGQGLRLIYYSQIVNDFQKGDIAEGYSVSREKKESFPLTVTSAQKNPTAFYLCASSPQGNYGYTFGSGTRLTVV.

This chain uses TRBV6-1 with TRBJ2-7; 7 bases map to TRBD1. The V and J ends lost 5 bases and 4 bases, in that order; junction bases with no gene match: 11. The CDR3 is 15 amino acids. CDR1 is MNHNS and CDR2 is SASEGT in the germline V gene. CDR3 protein: CASSFYRQGMYEQYF. CDR3 DNA sequence: TGTGCCAGCAGTTTTTATCGACAGGGTATGTACGAGCAGTACTTC.

This sequence joins TRBV11-2 and TRBJ2-7; TRBD2 aligns across 14 bases. Per germline, CDR1 SGHAT and CDR2 FQNNGV. The CDR3 extends over 15 amino acids. Losses at the gene ends were 5 bases for V and 3 bases for J; bases not matched to a gene: 3. CDR3 bases: TGTGCCAGCAGCGTGGGACTAGCGGGGGTCTACGAGCAGTACTTC. Encoded protein: CASSVGLAGVYEQYF.

In its sample, this clone was seen a few times. The V gene is TRBV4-2, the J gene TRBJ2-6, with 10 bases matching TRBD2. Germline assignment: CDR1 LGHNA and CDR2 YNFKEQ. CDR3 length equals 16 residues. V was clipped by 4 bases and J by 0 bases; unmatched bases: 0. The CDR3 DNA reads TGTGCCAGCAGCCCTAGCGGGAGCTCTGGGGCCAACGTCCTGACTTTC. Residues: CASSPSGSSGANVLTF.

The gene calls are TRBV27 and TRBJ1-2; the D gene is possibly TRBD1 (5 bases). Trimming took off 0 bases at V and 1 base at J, with 12 bases between the two ends. Germline lookup yields CDR1 MNHEY and CDR2 SMNVEV (reference sequence). The CDR3 contains 16 residues. The CDR3 loop is CASSLSQVGYNYGYTF. The CDR3 nucleotides read TGTGCCAGCAGTTTATCACAGGTTGGATATAACTATGGCTACACCTTC.

CDR3 sequence: CASSNNLVVGGEETQYF. Here the CDR3 DNA reads TGTGCCAGTAGTAATAACCTAGTGGTCGGCGGTGAAGAGACCCAGTACTTC. J is TRBJ2-5 and V is TRBV19; D call uncertain. Deletions cut 4 bases from V and 3 bases from J, with 21 bases between. CDR3 length: 17 amino acids. CDR1 and CDR2 (germline): LNHDA, SQIVND (reference sequence).

The chain carries TRBV7-9 and TRBJ2-5; 10 bases line up with TRBD1. Germline loops: CDR1 SEHNR, CDR2 FQNEAQ (reference sequence). V lost 4 bases to trimming and J lost 5 bases; unmatched junction nucleotides: 10. The CDR3 runs 16 residues. The CDR3 nucleotides are TGTGCCAGCAGCTCCCGGGACAGGGGAAGGAATGAGACCCAGTACTTC. This sequence encodes CASSSRDRGRNETQYF.

This chain joins TRBV28 and TRBJ2-7, with 8 positions matching TRBD1. Unmatched junction bases numbered 7, after V lost 6 bases and J lost 3 bases. Germline CDR1 reads MDHEN; CDR2 reads SYDVKM. The CDR3 totals 14 residues. The CDR3 protein is CASRGQGNRYEQYF. The CDR3 nucleotides are TGTGCCAGCAGAGGACAGGGCAATCGCTACGAGCAGTACTTC.

V is TRBV19 and J is TRBJ2-1; D possibly corresponds to TRBD2 (6 bases). Looked up from germline, CDR1 is LNHDA and CDR2 is SQIVND (reference sequence). CDR3 length: 17 residues. V gave up 4 bases and J gave up 1 base, with 17 bases separating them. CDR3 DNA sequence: TGTGCCAGTAGTACCGGGAGAGGAATTTGGTCCTACAATGAGCAGTTCTTC. Amino acid sequence: CASSTGRGIWSYNEQFF. The whole variable domain, remainder taken from reference TRBV19 and TRBJ2-1, is DGGITQSPKYLFRKEGQNVTLSCEQNLNHDAMYWYRQDPGQGLRLIYYSQIVNDFQKGDIAEGYSVSREKKESFPLTVTSAQKNPTAFYLCASSTGRGIWSYNEQFFGPGTRLTVL.

V usage is TRBV19 and J usage is TRBJ1-2; TRBD1 agrees at 9 bases. This CDR3 comprises 12 residues. The germline gives CDR1 LNHDA, CDR2 SQIVND (reference sequence). After removal of 9 bases from V and 8 bases from J, the junction contained 7 bases not matched to a gene. CDR3 protein: CASAQGADGYTF. CDR3 nucleotide sequence: TGTGCCAGCGCACAGGGGGCGGACGGCTACACCTTC.

The table lists this clone with a few counts. The chain recombines TRBV6-5 with TRBJ1-5; possibly TRBD1 for D (6 bases). CDR1 is MNHEY and CDR2 is SVGAGI in the germline V gene. CDR3 length: 13 residues. V lost 6 bases and J lost 4, with 10 bases in between. This chain's CDR3 is CASRETGNQPQHF. CDR3 in DNA: TGTGCCAGCAGGGAAACAGGGAATCAGCCCCAGCATTTT.

The CDR3 bases are TGTGCCAGCTCACACGACGGGAGCCGCTCCTACAATGAGCAGTTCTTC. It codes for CASSHDGSRSYNEQFF. The V call is TRBV18, the J call TRBJ2-1, with D possibly matching TRBD2 (6 bases). The CDR3 totals 16 residues. V was shortened by 4 bases and J by 0 bases, with 13 bases between the two germline ends. CDR1 and CDR2 from the germline V gene are KGHSH and LQKENI.

The chain uses TRBV30 and TRBJ2-1; D perhaps matches TRBD1 (6 bases). CDR1 and CDR2 (germline): GTSNPN, SVGIG (reference sequence). Trimming stripped 2 bases from V and 4 bases from J, with 18 bases between. CDR3 length: 16 residues. This CDR3 reads CAWSHKTGPPYNEQFF. The CDR3 DNA reads as TGTGCCTGGAGTCACAAAACAGGGCCACCTTACAATGAGCAGTTCTTC.

The V gene is TRBV19, the J gene TRBJ1-2; D gene ambiguous. V was shortened by 9 bases and J by 0 bases, with 17 bases between the two germline ends. The CDR3 covers 15 residues. Germline V gene lookup returns CDR1 LNHDA and CDR2 SQIVND (reference sequence). Written as DNA, the CDR3 is TGTGCCAGCAAGACACTTGACATTTCTAACTATGGCTACACCTTC. This encodes CASKTLDISNYGYTF.

The V and J genes are TRBV4-1 and TRBJ1-1; D possibly corresponds to TRBD1 (5 bases). Trimming took off 6 bases at V and 1 base at J, with 12 bases between the two ends. CDR3 length equals 14 residues. CDR1 is MGHRA, CDR2 YSYEKL, per germline. Here the CDR3 reads CASRRTTGNTEAFF. In DNA form, the CDR3 reads TGCGCCAGCAGGCGGACCACAGGGAACACTGAAGCTTTCTTT.

The V and J genes are TRBV7-9 and TRBJ2-7; D is uncertain. Germline V lookup: CDR1 SEHNR, CDR2 FQNEAQ (reference sequence). V was shortened by 2 bases and J by 0 bases, with 5 bases between the two germline ends. The CDR3 has 13 amino acids. The CDR3 bases are TGTGCCAGCAGCTTAAAGAGCTCCTACGAGCAGTACTTC. Protein: CASSLKSSYEQYF.

This clone was recorded once. The chain is built from TRBV7-8 and TRBJ1-5; 9 positions match TRBD1. The germline CDR1 and CDR2 sequences are SGHVS and FQNEAQ. The CDR3 loop spans 17 amino acids. Trimming at V came to 5 bases and at J to 0 bases, leaving 8 bases not matched to a gene. The CDR3 loop is CASSLGQGGHSNQPQHF. CDR3 DNA sequence: TGTGCCAGCAGCCTGGGACAGGGAGGACATAGCAATCAGCCCCAGCATTTT.

The chain couples TRBV28 to TRBJ1-4, with a weak D call TRBD1 (5 bases). The length of the CDR3 is 14 residues. The germline V gene encodes CDR1 MDHEN and CDR2 SYDVKM. V was shortened by 2 bases and J by 8 bases, with 12 bases between the two germline ends. The DNA for the CDR3 is TGTGCCAGCAGTTTAAGGCAGGGTGGAGAAAAACTGTTTTTT. It codes for CASSLRQGGEKLFF.